Listed below are T cell receptor beta chains from one sample, sequenced in a study of cytomegalovirus exposure and HLA in healthy donors. Here immunoSEQ multiplex PCR was the method, and the copy in TCRdb shows in-frame clones only, minus some. Among about 100,000 clones, approximately 66% were seen once, and the ten largest hold 11%. The sequenced material came from PBMCs. The receptor source for this set is a man between 35 and 55 years old in good health and CMV-seropositive. Both conserved end residues are trimmed from each CDR3. Fields, in order: V gene, J gene, clone size, CDR3 protein. Some rows mark clone size as missing; the rest say once, few, many or name a class of expanded clone.

v_call: TRBV5-1
j_call: TRBJ2-3
clone_size: .
cdr3_aa: ASSLARGSSDTQY

v_call: TRBV14
j_call: TRBJ2-5
clone_size: .
cdr3_aa: ASSQGLAGQETQY

v_call: TRBV6-4
j_call: TRBJ2-3
clone_size: .
cdr3_aa: ASSERENTDTQY

v_call: TRBV28
j_call: TRBJ1-5
clone_size: .
cdr3_aa: ASSFRGTVYQPQH

v_call: TRBV19
j_call: TRBJ1-5
clone_size: .
cdr3_aa: ASSMMTRDRGNQPQH

v_call: TRBV7-6
j_call: TRBJ2-3
clone_size: few
cdr3_aa: ASRSEGGRDADTQY

v_call: TRBV18
j_call: TRBJ2-1
clone_size: .
cdr3_aa: ASSPLLAGEGGEQF

v_call: TRBV9
j_call: TRBJ1-1
clone_size: .
cdr3_aa: ASSVGRGTGTTEAF

v_call: TRBV15
j_call: TRBJ1-1
clone_size: few
cdr3_aa: ATSRTGSAEAF

v_call: TRBV4-1
j_call: TRBJ1-5
clone_size: .
cdr3_aa: ASSQERGGPNQPQH

v_call: TRBV6-6
j_call: TRBJ1-3
clone_size: .
cdr3_aa: ASSYEGQANTIY

v_call: TRBV28
j_call: TRBJ2-3
clone_size: once
cdr3_aa: ASKRGLLTDTQY

v_call: TRBV5-1
j_call: TRBJ1-1
clone_size: few
cdr3_aa: ASSSGQVNTEAF

v_call: TRBV29-1
j_call: TRBJ1-5
clone_size: .
cdr3_aa: TERRTPGDAMFQPQH

v_call: TRBV6-6
j_call: TRBJ2-7
clone_size: .
cdr3_aa: ATGGPEQY

v_call: TRBV5-1
j_call: TRBJ2-7
clone_size: .
cdr3_aa: ASSLESGSYEQY

v_call: TRBV5-1
j_call: TRBJ2-2
clone_size: .
cdr3_aa: ASRASGETGELF